The rows below give T cell receptor beta chains drawn from one sample of a study of early T cells in non-severe SARS-CoV-2 infection. One entry per CDR3 protein, called by TCRdb with MiXCR from the 5' RACE reads. The repertoire has more than 75,000 distinct CDR3 sequences, about 13% of them found once; the top ten carry about 6.1%. Specimen: whole blood. The receptors stem from an adult who was a healthcare worker with PCR-confirmed SARS-CoV-2 infection or an uninfected control (not recorded which). Each CDR3 is given with its conserved first and last residue. Fields, in order: clone size, D gene, V gene, J gene, CDR3 DNA, CDR3 protein. D genes are given only for firm matches. Clone size, where shown, is once, few, many, or a class for clones that have expanded.

-	-	TRBV19	TRBJ2-2	TGTGCCAGTAGGACTTCAGGGGTGATGTCCGGGGAGCTGTTTTTT	CASRTSGVMSGELFF
many	-	TRBV27	TRBJ1-1	TGTGCCAGCAGTTTAGGGGACGAAGCTTTCTTT	CASSLGDEAFF
few	-	TRBV12-3/TRBV12-4	TRBJ2-1	TGTGCCAGCAGCCGAAGGGGTCCCAATGAGCAGTTCTTC	CASSRRGPNEQFF
many	-	TRBV2	TRBJ2-4	TGTGCCAGCAGACAAACAGAAGCCAAAAACATTCAGTACTTC	CASRQTEAKNIQYF
many	TRBD1	TRBV12-5	TRBJ1-1	TGTGCTAGTGGTTGGCAAGGGGGCGCGATGGAAGCTTTCTTT	CASGWQGGAMEAFF
few	-	TRBV9	TRBJ1-1	TGTGCCAGCAGCGTAGCCGGAGGGCCCACTGAAGCTTTCTTT	CASSVAGGPTEAFF
few	-	TRBV20-1	TRBJ2-7	TGCAGCGGACACAGCTCCTACGAGCAGTACTTC	CSGHSSYEQYF
-	-	TRBV7-9	TRBJ2-7	TGTGCCAGCAGCTTAGCGGGGGTAACCTACGAGCAGTACTTC	CASSLAGVTYEQYF
-	-	TRBV30	TRBJ2-5	TGTGCCTGGAGGAGGACTCTCGCGGCCCAGTACTTC	CAWRRTLAAQYF
many	-	TRBV4-1	TRBJ2-3	TGCGCCAGCAGCCAAGGAAACCGTCCGGGGCCTACAGATACGCAGTATTTT	CASSQGNRPGPTDTQYF
many	-	TRBV28	TRBJ1-1	TGTGCCAGCAGTCCTAGTGCCACGCGAGGGACTGAAGCTTTCTTT	CASSPSATRGTEAFF
few	TRBD1	TRBV3-1	TRBJ2-1	TGTGCCAGCAGCCCGGGACAGGGTATGTCCAATGAGCAGTTCTTC	CASSPGQGMSNEQFF
-	-	TRBV18	TRBJ1-1	TGTGCCAGCTCACAGAACTCTCAGAACACTGAAGCTTTCTTT	CASSQNSQNTEAFF
-	-	TRBV7-2	TRBJ1-2	TGTGCCAGCAGCTTAGCGTCGGCGCTCTATGGCTACACCTTC	CASSLASALYGYTF
-	-	TRBV7-2	TRBJ1-1	TGTGCCAGCAGCTTAGCCGTCCAGGGCACTGAAGCTTTCTTT	CASSLAVQGTEAFF
-	-	TRBV5-4	TRBJ2-2	TGTGCCAGCAGGGCCGGGACTCAGAACACCGGGGAGCTGTTTTTT	CASRAGTQNTGELFF
-	-	TRBV28	TRBJ2-7	TGTGCCAGTTTGCACCCTAGTCGGTCCTACGAGCAGTACTTC	CASLHPSRSYEQYF
many	-	TRBV7-9	TRBJ1-6	TGTGCCAGCAACCCCATTGGGGTCGACCTCCACTTT	CASNPIGVDLHF